The 24 T cell receptor beta chains listed next were all sequenced from one sample in a study of T cell repertoires in cytomegalovirus infection. TCRdb independently ran MiXCR on the reads; one entry per CDR3 protein. The repertoire includes hundreds of thousands of distinct CDR3 sequences, around a third of them detected once, and 15% to 20% sits in the top ten. No antigens are known for them. The specimen was cultured PBMCs, collected from culture after CMV antigen stimulation. All receptors come from a human donor in good health (CMV status not recorded). Some clones in this sample may be carry-over from other donors' samples.

The gene calls are TRBV7-7 and TRBJ2-2; 7 bases align to TRBD2. CDR3 size: 17 residues. J was trimmed by 2 bases and V by 2 bases; bases with no gene match: 8. Germline values: CDR1 SSHAT, CDR2 FNYEAQ (reference sequence). This CDR3 reads CASSLSSGAINTGELFF. CDR3 coding DNA: TGTGCCAGCAGCTTATCCAGCGGGGCGATCAACACCGGGGAGCTGTTTTTT.

This clonotype came up many times. J is TRBJ2-7 and V is TRBV7-2; TRBD1 is a possible D gene (5 bases). Trimming stripped 1 base from V and 2 bases from J, with 12 bases between. This CDR3 region has 15 residues. Germline values: CDR1 SGHTA, CDR2 FQGNSA. The CDR3 DNA sequence: TGTGCCAGCAGCTTAGGGCGACAGCTAACCTACGAGCAGTACTTC. Its protein is CASSLGRQLTYEQYF.

V is TRBV18 and J is TRBJ2-7; D is unresolved. The CDR3 is 14 amino acids. The V end lost 2 bases, the J end lost 6 bases, and 14 bases lay between the germline ends. CDR1 is KGHSH, CDR2 LQKENI, per germline. DNA for the CDR3: TGTGCCAGCTCACCAGGAGTACCCGTGGGCGAGCAGTACTTC. Translating it yields CASSPGVPVGEQYF.

In this sample, this clonotype turned up once. The chain uses TRBV9 and TRBJ2-1, with 9 positions matching TRBD2. Trimming at V came to 4 bases and at J to 4 bases, leaving 9 bases not matched to a gene. Germline V gene data show CDR1 as SGDLS and CDR2 as YYNGEE. The CDR3 is 16 residues long. As DNA, the CDR3 is TGTGCCAGCAGCATACGTATAGCGGGGGCTTACAATGAGCAGTTCTTC. Translation: CASSIRIAGAYNEQFF.

This clonotype was seen a few times. This sequence joins TRBV7-2 and TRBJ2-5; D not resolved. Trimming shortened V by 8 bases and J by 5 bases, and 9 bases separated the two germline ends. The CDR3 runs to 11 residues. Germline loops: CDR1 SGHTA, CDR2 FQGNSA. The CDR3 DNA reads as TGTGCCAGCCAGGCTAGGGAGACCCAGTACTTC. Protein sequence: CASQARETQYF.

This clonotype came up a few times. The rearrangement uses TRBV27 and TRBJ2-1; 8 bases fit TRBD1. Germline CDR1 reads MNHEY; CDR2 reads SMNVEV (reference sequence). The V and J ends lost 4 bases and 3 bases, in that order; junction bases with no gene match: 5. The CDR3 totals 15 residues. For the CDR3, the DNA is TGTGCCAGCAGTTCAGGACAGGGCATCTACAATGAGCAGTTCTTC. Translation gives CASSSGQGIYNEQFF.

The chain couples TRBV4-1 to TRBJ2-7; D perhaps matches TRBD1 (5 bases). The CDR3 loop spans 16 amino acids. CDR1 and CDR2 (germline): MGHRA, YSYEKL. V was pared by 1 base and J by 5 bases, with 18 bases between. CDR3: CASSQGVTTAPHEQYF. CDR3 coding DNA: TGCGCCAGCAGCCAAGGGGTGACGACAGCTCCCCACGAGCAGTACTTC.

This clonotype came up a few times. The rearrangement uses TRBV7-6 and TRBJ2-1; D ambiguous. The CDR3 length is 17 residues. V gave up 0 bases and J gave up 4 bases, with 16 bases separating them. CDR1 SGHVS and CDR2 FNYEAQ come from the germline V gene. CDR3: CASSLARRQPPYNEQFF. In nucleotides, the CDR3 is TGTGCCAGCAGCTTAGCGCGGCGGCAACCACCTTACAATGAGCAGTTCTTC.

The table lists this clonotype with a count of one. The chain joins TRBV2 to TRBJ2-5; 7 bases line up with TRBD2. The junction had 8 bases not matched to a gene; V was cut back by 4 bases and J by 9 bases. The CDR3 has 13 residues. Per the germline V gene, CDR1 is SNHLY and CDR2 is FYNNEI. The chain's CDR3 is CASSGRTRISQYF. DNA of the CDR3: TGTGCCAGCAGTGGGAGGACTAGGATTTCCCAGTACTTC.

The chain has TRBV19 and TRBJ1-2, with a tentative D call TRBD1 (5 bases). V was pared by 7 bases and J by 8 bases, with 17 bases between. The CDR3 loop spans 13 amino acids. The V gene's germline CDR1 is LNHDA and CDR2 SQIVND (reference sequence). CDR3 nucleotide sequence: TGTGCCAGTACCACCTCAGGAAGGGACGGCTACACCTTC. This codes for CASTTSGRDGYTF.

This clonotype was seen ten or more times. The genes are TRBV7-6 and TRBJ1-1; D may be TRBD1 (5 bases). Germline CDR1 and CDR2: SGHVS and FNYEAQ. Trimming cost V 5 bases and J 5 bases, with 12 bases left between them. The CDR3 contains 13 residues. The CDR3 region is CASSPSGGTEAFF. CDR3 nucleotide sequence: TGTGCCAGCAGCCCCTCGGGGGGTACTGAAGCTTTCTTT.

This clonotype has just a few counts. CDR3 protein: CASSTFGGTSGDTQYF. DNA of the CDR3: TGTGCCAGCAGCACCTTCGGCGGGACTAGCGGAGATACGCAGTATTTT. This chain joins TRBV7-2 and TRBJ2-3; 11 bases are shared with TRBD2. Germline values: CDR1 SGHTA, CDR2 FQGNSA. The CDR3 runs 16 residues. V lost 5 bases and J lost 5; bases outside the gene matches: 9.

The V and J genes are TRBV6-1 and TRBJ1-2; 7 nucleotides line up with TRBD1. CDR1 and CDR2 from the germline V gene are MNHNS and SASEGT. The ends lost 2 bases at V and 3 bases at J; junction bases unmatched: 6. The CDR3 is made up of 15 amino acids. The CDR3 spells CASSEPGQLYYGYTF. CDR3 in DNA: TGTGCCAGCAGTGAACCGGGACAGCTCTACTATGGCTACACCTTC.

This clonotype has just a few counts. This chain joins TRBV7-2 and TRBJ2-3; the match to TRBD2 covers 7 bases. The germline CDR1 and CDR2 sequences are SGHTA and FQGNSA. CDR3 length: 15 residues. J was trimmed by 4 bases and V by 5 bases; bases with no gene match: 9. The CDR3 region has the DNA TGTGCCAGCAGCCCGTCGACTAGCAGGGCAGATACGCAGTATTTT. Protein: CASSPSTSRADTQYF.

This clonotype was observed a handful of times. CDR3 sequence (DNA): TGTGCCATCAGGAGGGACAGGGGGGACTATGGCTACACCTTC. Residues: CAIRRDRGDYGYTF. The chain recombines TRBV10-3 with TRBJ1-2, with 11 bases identical to TRBD1. Trimming at V came to 6 bases and at J to 3 bases, leaving 3 bases not matched to a gene. This CDR3 is built from 14 residues. From germline, CDR1 is ENHRY and CDR2 SYGVKD.

This clonotype has a handful of counts. The chain combines TRBV6-6 with TRBJ2-1, with D possibly matching TRBD1 (6 bases). V lost 2 bases to trimming and J lost 1 base, with 15 bases between them. Germline loops: CDR1 MNHNY, CDR2 SVGAGI (reference sequence). CDR3 length: 17 amino acids. As DNA, the CDR3 is TGTGCCAGCAGTTACCGCACCGACAGGTCTTCCTACAATGAGCAGTTCTTC. This sequence encodes CASSYRTDRSSYNEQFF.

This clonotype was seen only a few times. The rearrangement links TRBV4-1 to TRBJ2-7; 7 bases are shared with TRBD1. This CDR3 is built from 16 residues. The ends lost 0 bases at V and 6 bases at J; junction bases unmatched: 11. Germline assignment: CDR1 MGHRA and CDR2 YSYEKL. CDR3 sequence: CASSQDPGQWILEQYF. Written as DNA, the CDR3 is TGCGCCAGCAGCCAAGATCCGGGACAGTGGATCCTCGAGCAGTACTTC.

The V gene is TRBV28, the J gene TRBJ2-7, with TRBD2 identical over 13 bases. The CDR3 spans 13 residues. From germline, CDR1 is MDHEN and CDR2 SYDVKM. J was trimmed by 7 bases and V by 7 bases; bases with no gene match: 4. The CDR3 protein is CASTPGLAGEQYF. CDR3 nucleotide sequence: TGTGCCAGCACACCGGGACTAGCGGGGGAGCAGTACTTC.

The genes are TRBV12-3 or TRBV12-4 and TRBJ2-5; 16 bases match TRBD2. The CDR3 extends over 17 amino acids. V shed 2 bases and J 3 bases; nucleotides not matched to a gene: 3. The CDR3 spells CASSLRGTSGREETQYF. The CDR3, as DNA: TGTGCCAGCAGTTTACGGGGGACTAGCGGGAGGGAAGAGACCCAGTACTTC.

This chain joins TRBV6-1 and TRBJ1-5; D is ambiguous. Germline CDR1 is MNHNS and CDR2 is SASEGT. V lost 5 bases and J 2 bases, leaving 16 bases between the germline ends. This CDR3 has 16 amino acids. CDR3 sequence: CASSYRPWVGNQPQHF. The CDR3 DNA sequence: TGTGCCAGCAGTTACCGTCCTTGGGTAGGCAATCAGCCCCAGCATTTT.

At least ten counts were recorded for this clonotype. The chain couples TRBV7-2 to TRBJ2-3; 10 bases match TRBD2. The CDR3 totals 16 residues. Germline values: CDR1 SGHTA, CDR2 FQGNSA. V gave up 5 bases and J gave up 5 bases; unmatched junction bases: 10. Here the CDR3 reads CASSPPGLAPRDTQYF. For the CDR3, the DNA is TGTGCCAGCAGCCCTCCGGGACTAGCGCCCCGAGATACGCAGTATTTT.

This clonotype has at least ten counts. V is TRBV7-2 and J is TRBJ1-5; D gene uncertain. Deletions cut 4 bases from V and 3 bases from J, with 16 bases between. In germline, CDR1 is SGHTA, CDR2 FQGNSA. The CDR3 length is 16 residues. Here the CDR3 DNA reads TGTGCCAGCAGCTCTAGCCCTATAAGCATCAATCAGCCCCAGCATTTT. Translated: CASSSSPISINQPQHF. Variable domain in full (rest from reference TRBV7-2 and TRBJ1-5): GAGVSQSPSNKVTEKGKDVELRCDPISGHTALYWYRQSLGQGLEFLIYFQGNSAPDKSGLPSDRFSAERTGGSVSTLTIQRTQQEDSAVYLCASSSSPISINQPQHFGDGTRLSIL.

This chain joins TRBV12-3 or TRBV12-4 and TRBJ2-3; D may be TRBD2 (5 bases). V was cut by 7 bases and J by 3 bases, with 17 bases left in between. The CDR3 is made up of 15 amino acids. CDR3 residues: CASNRRSGTTDTQYF. The CDR3 coding sequence is TGTGCCAGCAATAGACGAAGCGGCACTACAGATACGCAGTATTTT.

This clonotype has more than one count but fewer than ten. The CDR3 is CASSLRVGGNTEAFF. CDR3 bases: TGTGCCAGCAGCTTGAGGGTAGGGGGAAACACTGAAGCTTTCTTT. V usage is TRBV5-4 and J usage is TRBJ1-1, with TRBD1 as a possible D gene (6 bases). Trimming removed 1 base from V and 2 bases from J, with 12 bases in between. The CDR3 runs 15 residues. The germline V gene has CDR1 SGHNT and CDR2 YYREEE (reference sequence).